This TCR beta chain is drawn from a study of technical replicates of blood from several donors. TCRdb's copy holds only in-frame clones and misses some; the assay was immunoSEQ multiplex PCR. The sample includes roughly 68,000 clones, around 94% of them seen just once. This CDR3 comprises 16 residues. CDR1 is SGHTA, CDR2 FQGNSA, per germline. The V gene end was trimmed by 2 bases and the J gene end by 5 bases; junction bases not matched to a gene: 11. The rearrangement joins TRBV7-2 to TRBJ2-7; 8 bases map to TRBD2. The sample comprised T cells isolated from PBMCs. The sequence was obtained from a human donor in good health. CDR3: CASSLNPAGVSNEQYF. The CDR3 DNA follows: TGTGCCAGCAGCTTAAATCCAGCGGGAGTTTCCAACGAGCAGTACTTC.